A single sample gave rise to the 12 T cell receptor beta chains below, sequenced in a study of cytomegalovirus exposure and HLA in healthy donors. This PCR relied on a set of 60 Vbeta primers and 13 Jbeta primers. The data were produced by immunoSEQ multiplex PCR, yet TCRdb's version contains in-frame clones alone and is incomplete. The sample consists of 100,000 or so clones, about 80% of them appearing once. Sequences were obtained from PBMCs. The receptors derive from a young man in good health and CMV-seropositive.

This clone was counted between two and nine times. The chain carries TRBV7-9 and TRBJ2-7; D is unresolved. V lost 5 bases to trimming and J lost 2 bases, with 13 bases between them. This CDR3 has 14 residues. CDR1 is SEHNR and CDR2 is FQNEAQ in the germline V gene (reference sequence). Here the CDR3 DNA reads TGTGCCAGCAGCCCAGGTGGTCTCACCTACGAGCAGTACTTC. Amino acid sequence: CASSPGGLTYEQYF.

This chain links TRBV11-2 with TRBJ1-3; perhaps TRBD1 as D (6 bases). V was pared by 6 bases and J by 11 bases, with 20 bases between. CDR3 length equals 14 residues. CDR1 is SGHAT and CDR2 is FQNNGV in the germline V gene. CDR3 sequence (DNA): TGTGCCAGCAGTCCCGGGACACAAATCGAGGCCATATATTTT. This gives the protein CASSPGTQIEAIYF.

The chain is built from TRBV7-9 and TRBJ2-3; D uncertain. V gave up 3 bases and J gave up 2 bases, with 12 bases separating them. The germline gives CDR1 SEHNR, CDR2 FQNEAQ (reference sequence). The CDR3 loop spans 15 amino acids. This chain's CDR3 is CASSFEFTLTDTQYF. The CDR3 coding sequence is TGTGCCAGCAGCTTCGAGTTTACCCTCACAGATACGCAGTATTTT.

CDR3 residues: CASSLDSHYEQYF. CDR3 DNA sequence: TGTGCCAGCAGCCTGGACAGCCACTACGAGCAGTACTTC. The chain combines TRBV7-9 with TRBJ2-7, with a weak D call TRBD1 (6 bases). V shed 5 bases and J shed 3 bases, with 11 bases lying between them. The germline gives CDR1 SEHNR, CDR2 FQNEAQ (reference sequence). CDR3 length: 13 residues.

This clone appeared a few times. The chain combines TRBV5-4 with TRBJ1-2; tentative D call: TRBD1 (6 bases). V was shortened by 0 bases and J by 6 bases, with 15 bases between the two germline ends. Germline V gene lookup returns CDR1 SGHNT and CDR2 YYREEE (reference sequence). This CDR3 is 15 amino acids long. The CDR3 region has the DNA TGTGCCAGCAGCTTGGCCGGGGGGGGCGCAGATGGCTACACCTTC. Translating gives CASSLAGGGADGYTF.

This clone was picked up one time. The CDR3 loop reads CASSQGQGADEQYF. The DNA for the CDR3 is TGCGCCAGCAGCCAAGGGCAGGGGGCCGACGAGCAGTACTTC. The V call is TRBV4-1, the J call TRBJ2-5; 8 nucleotides agree with TRBD1. The better agreement between TRBJ2-7 and the DNA end casts doubt on the J call. Germline V gives CDR1 MGHRA, CDR2 YSYEKL. The length of the CDR3 is 14 residues.

The chain links TRBV6-1 to TRBJ1-3; D remains ambiguous. There are 15 residues in the CDR3. Germline CDR1 reads MNHNS; CDR2 reads SASEGT. The ends were cut back, 1 base at V and 1 base at J, with 8 bases in the middle. CDR3 region: CASSEGKRSGNTIYF. CDR3 in DNA: TGTGCCAGCAGTGAAGGGAAGAGGTCTGGAAACACCATATATTTT.

This chain uses TRBV6-1 with TRBJ1-5; D uncertain. Germline V CDR1 and CDR2: MNHNS, SASEGT. Deletions cut 4 bases from V and 0 bases from J, with 10 bases between. There are 15 residues in the CDR3. The CDR3 nucleotides are TGTGCCAGCAGTGTTGGGAGTCTTAGCAATCAGCCCCAGCATTTT. Its protein product is CASSVGSLSNQPQHF.

This chain uses TRBV30 with TRBJ2-3; 11 bases map to TRBD2. There are 14 residues in the CDR3. Germline lookup yields CDR1 GTSNPN and CDR2 SVGIG (reference sequence). Trimming at V came to 2 bases and at J to 6 bases, leaving 4 bases not matched to a gene. CDR3 in DNA: TGTGCCTGGAGTCTAGCGGGGGGCAGGGATACGCAGTATTTT. Its translation is CAWSLAGGRDTQYF. Using reference TRBV30 and TRBJ2-3 for the parts outside the CDR3, the full variable domain is SQTIHQWPATLVQPVGSPLSLECTVEGTSNPNLYWYRQAAGRGLQLLFYSVGIGQISSEVPQNLSASRPQDRQFILSSKKLLLSDSGFYLCAWSLAGGRDTQYFGPGTRLTVL.

This clone was observed a single time. This sequence joins TRBV30 and TRBJ1-2; the match to TRBD1 covers 11 bases. Per the germline V gene, CDR1 is GTSNPN and CDR2 is SVGIG (reference sequence). Trimming took 0 bases from V and 8 from J; bases not matched to a gene: 8. The CDR3 sequence is 15 residues long. CDR3 in DNA: TGTGCCTGGAGTGTAGCGGGGACAGGGGGTAGGGGCTACACCTTC. Amino acid sequence: CAWSVAGTGGRGYTF.

The chain employs TRBV11-2 and TRBJ2-3; D gene uncertain. Germline values: CDR1 SGHAT, CDR2 FQNNGV. Between the trimmed V and J ends, which lost 3 bases and 1 base, there was a span of 8 bases. The CDR3 covers 14 residues. CDR3 sequence reads: CASSFELRTDTQYF. The CDR3 DNA is TGTGCCAGCAGCTTTGAACTCCGCACAGATACGCAGTATTTT.

The J gene is TRBJ1-2, the V gene TRBV18; D uncertain. Germline values: CDR1 KGHSH, CDR2 LQKENI. This CDR3 has 13 amino acids. Trimming removed 2 bases at V and 4 bases at J, with 8 bases between. The CDR3 region has the DNA TGTGCCAGCTCACCAACAGAGAGCTATGGCTACACCTTC. Its translation: CASSPTESYGYTF.